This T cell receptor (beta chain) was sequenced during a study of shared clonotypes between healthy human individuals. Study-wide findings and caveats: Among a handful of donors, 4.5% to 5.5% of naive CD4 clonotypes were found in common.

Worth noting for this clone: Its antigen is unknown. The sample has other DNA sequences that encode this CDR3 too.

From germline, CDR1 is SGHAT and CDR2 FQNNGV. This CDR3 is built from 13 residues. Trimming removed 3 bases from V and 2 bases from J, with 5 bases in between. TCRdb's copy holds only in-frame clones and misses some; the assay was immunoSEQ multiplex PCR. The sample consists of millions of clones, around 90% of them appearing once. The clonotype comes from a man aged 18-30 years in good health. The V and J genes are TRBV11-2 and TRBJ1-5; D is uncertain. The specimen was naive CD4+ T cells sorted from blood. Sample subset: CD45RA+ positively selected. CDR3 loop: CASSFGRNQPQHF. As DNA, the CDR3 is TGTGCCAGCAGCTTTGGACGCAATCAGCCCCAGCATTTT.